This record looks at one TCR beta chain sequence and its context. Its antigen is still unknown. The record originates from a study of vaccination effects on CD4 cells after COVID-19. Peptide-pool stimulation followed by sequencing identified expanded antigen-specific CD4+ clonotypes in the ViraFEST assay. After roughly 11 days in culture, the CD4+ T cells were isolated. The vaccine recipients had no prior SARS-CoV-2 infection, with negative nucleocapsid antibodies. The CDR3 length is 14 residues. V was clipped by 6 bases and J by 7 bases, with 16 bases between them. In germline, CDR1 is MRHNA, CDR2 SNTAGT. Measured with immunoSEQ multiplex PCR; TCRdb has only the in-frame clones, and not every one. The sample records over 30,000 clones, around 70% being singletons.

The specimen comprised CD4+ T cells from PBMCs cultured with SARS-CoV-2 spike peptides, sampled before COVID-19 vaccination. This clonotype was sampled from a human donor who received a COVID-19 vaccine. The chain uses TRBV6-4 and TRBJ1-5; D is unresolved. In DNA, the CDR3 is TGTGCCAGCAGCTTATCGGGGAGAGGGCAGCCCCAGCATTTT. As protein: CASSLSGRGQPQHF.